This T cell receptor (beta chain) emerged from a study of cytomegalovirus exposure and HLA in healthy donors. V gave up 6 bases and J gave up 5 bases; unmatched junction bases: 12. The CDR3 is 15 residues long. Germline CDR1 is SGHDT and CDR2 is YYEEEE. The PCR ran on 60 Vbeta and 13 Jbeta primers. TCRdb's copy holds only in-frame clones and misses some; the assay was immunoSEQ multiplex PCR. The sample yields some 130,000 clones, roughly 80% seen once. Source material: PBMCs. The chain links TRBV5-6 to TRBJ2-5; 8 bases agree with TRBD2. This clonotype was obtained from a man aged 30-40 years in good health and CMV-seronegative. In DNA form, the CDR3 reads TGTGCCAGCACCCCGGAGGGTAGCGGGAAGGAGACCCAGTACTTC. This sequence encodes CASTPEGSGKETQYF.